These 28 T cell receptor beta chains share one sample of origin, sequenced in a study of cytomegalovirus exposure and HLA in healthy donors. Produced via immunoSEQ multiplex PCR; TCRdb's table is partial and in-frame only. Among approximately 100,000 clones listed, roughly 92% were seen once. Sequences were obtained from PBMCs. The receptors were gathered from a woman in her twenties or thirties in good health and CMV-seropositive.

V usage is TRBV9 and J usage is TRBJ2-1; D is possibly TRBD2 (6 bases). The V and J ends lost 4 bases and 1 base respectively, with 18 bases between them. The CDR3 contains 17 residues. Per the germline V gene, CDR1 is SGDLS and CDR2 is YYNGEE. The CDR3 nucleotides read TGTGCCAGCAGCTTCCCTAGTGGGAGGCCATCCTACAATGAGCAGTTCTTC. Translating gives CASSFPSGRPSYNEQFF. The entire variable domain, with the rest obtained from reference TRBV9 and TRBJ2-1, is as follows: DSGVTQTPKHLITATGQRVTLRCSPRSGDLSVYWYQQSLDQGLQFLIQYYNGEERAKGNILERFSAQQFPDLHSELNLSSLELGDSALYFCASSFPSGRPSYNEQFFGPGTRLTVL.

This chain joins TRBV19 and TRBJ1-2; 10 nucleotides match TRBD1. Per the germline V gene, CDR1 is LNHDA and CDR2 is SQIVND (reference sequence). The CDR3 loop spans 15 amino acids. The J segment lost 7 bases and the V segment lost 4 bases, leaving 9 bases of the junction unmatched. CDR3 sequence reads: CASSTSGTGASGYTF. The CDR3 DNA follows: TGTGCCAGTAGTACCTCCGGGACAGGGGCCAGTGGCTACACCTTC.

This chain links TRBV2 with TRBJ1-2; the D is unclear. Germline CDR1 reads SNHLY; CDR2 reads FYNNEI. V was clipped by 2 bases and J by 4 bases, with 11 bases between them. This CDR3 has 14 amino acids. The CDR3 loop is CASSEPPSVYGYTF. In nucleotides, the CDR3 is TGTGCCAGCAGTGAACCCCCGTCGGTCTATGGCTACACCTTC.

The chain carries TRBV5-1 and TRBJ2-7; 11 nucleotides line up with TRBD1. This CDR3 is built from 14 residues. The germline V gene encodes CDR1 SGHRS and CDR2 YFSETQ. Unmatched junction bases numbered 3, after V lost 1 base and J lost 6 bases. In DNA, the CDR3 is TGCGCCAGCAGCTTGCCGGGACAGGGGGGCGAGCAGTACTTC. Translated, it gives CASSLPGQGGEQYF.

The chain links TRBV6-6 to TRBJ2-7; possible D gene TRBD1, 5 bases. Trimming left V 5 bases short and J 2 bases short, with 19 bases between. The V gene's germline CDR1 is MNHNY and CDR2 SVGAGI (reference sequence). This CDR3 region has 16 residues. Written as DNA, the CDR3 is TGTGCCAGCAGTCCCGCCGGGTGGCAGGGTCCCTACGAGCAGTACTTC. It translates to CASSPAGWQGPYEQYF.

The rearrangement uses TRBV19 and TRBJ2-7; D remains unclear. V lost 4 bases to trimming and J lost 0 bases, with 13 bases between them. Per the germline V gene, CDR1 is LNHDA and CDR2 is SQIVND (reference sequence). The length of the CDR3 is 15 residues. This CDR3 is CASSTTVDYSYEQYF. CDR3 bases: TGTGCCAGTAGTACGACTGTGGATTACTCCTACGAGCAGTACTTC. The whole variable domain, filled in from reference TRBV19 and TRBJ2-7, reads DGGITQSPKYLFRKEGQNVTLSCEQNLNHDAMYWYRQDPGQGLRLIYYSQIVNDFQKGDIAEGYSVSREKKESFPLTVTSAQKNPTAFYLCASSTTVDYSYEQYFGPGTRLTVT.

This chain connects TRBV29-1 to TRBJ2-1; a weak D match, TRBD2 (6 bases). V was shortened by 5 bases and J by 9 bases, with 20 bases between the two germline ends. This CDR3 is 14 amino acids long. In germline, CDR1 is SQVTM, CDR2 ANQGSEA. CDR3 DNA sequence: TGCAGCGTTTACGATAGCGGCAGGGCTGGTGAGCAGTTCTTC. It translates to CSVYDSGRAGEQFF.

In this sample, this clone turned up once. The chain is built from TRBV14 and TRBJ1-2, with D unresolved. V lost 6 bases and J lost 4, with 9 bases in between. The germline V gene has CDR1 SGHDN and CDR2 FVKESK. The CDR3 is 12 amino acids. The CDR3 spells CASRAGIYGYTF. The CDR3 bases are TGTGCCAGCAGGGCTGGTATCTATGGCTACACCTTC.

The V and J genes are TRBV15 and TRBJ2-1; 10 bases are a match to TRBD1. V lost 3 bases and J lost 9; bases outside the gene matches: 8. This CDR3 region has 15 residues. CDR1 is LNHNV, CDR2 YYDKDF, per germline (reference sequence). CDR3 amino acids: CATSSRDRGNGEQFF. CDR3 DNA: TGTGCCACCAGCAGCCGGGACAGGGGAAACGGTGAGCAGTTCTTC.

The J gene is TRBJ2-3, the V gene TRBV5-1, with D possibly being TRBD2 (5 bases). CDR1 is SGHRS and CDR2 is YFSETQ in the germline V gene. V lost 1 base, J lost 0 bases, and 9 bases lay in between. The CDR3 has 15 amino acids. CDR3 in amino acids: CASSLSGSSTDTQYF. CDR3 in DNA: TGCGCCAGCAGCTTGTCGGGATCCAGCACAGATACGCAGTATTTT.

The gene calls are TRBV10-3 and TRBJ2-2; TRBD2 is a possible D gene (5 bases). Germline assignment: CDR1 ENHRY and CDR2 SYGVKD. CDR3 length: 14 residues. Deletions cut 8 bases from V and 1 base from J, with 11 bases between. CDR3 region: CAIRGLLNTGELFF. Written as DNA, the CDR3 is TGTGCCATCCGTGGACTGCTGAACACCGGGGAGCTGTTTTTT.

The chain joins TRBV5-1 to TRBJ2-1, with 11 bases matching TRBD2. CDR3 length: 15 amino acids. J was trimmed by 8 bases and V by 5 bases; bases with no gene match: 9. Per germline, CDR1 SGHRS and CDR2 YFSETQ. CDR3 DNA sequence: TGCGCCAGCAGGCCCCTAGCGGGAGGTCAGTATGAGCAGTTCTTC. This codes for CASRPLAGGQYEQFF.

CDR3 nucleotide sequence: TGTGCCAGCAGTCCGTGGGGGGAAAACTCTGGGGCCAACGTCCTGACTTTC. Translating gives CASSPWGENSGANVLTF. This chain connects TRBV28 to TRBJ2-6; possible D gene TRBD2, 6 bases. Between the trimmed V and J ends, which lost 5 bases and 0 bases, there was a span of 14 bases. The CDR3 runs to 17 residues. The germline V gene encodes CDR1 MDHEN and CDR2 SYDVKM.

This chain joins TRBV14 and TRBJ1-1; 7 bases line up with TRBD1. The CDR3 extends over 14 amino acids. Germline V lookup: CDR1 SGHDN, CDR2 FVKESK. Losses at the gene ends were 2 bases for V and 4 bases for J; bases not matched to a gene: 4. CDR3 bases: TGTGCCAGCAGCCAAAACAGGGGTGGCACTGAAGCTTTCTTT. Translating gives CASSQNRGGTEAFF.

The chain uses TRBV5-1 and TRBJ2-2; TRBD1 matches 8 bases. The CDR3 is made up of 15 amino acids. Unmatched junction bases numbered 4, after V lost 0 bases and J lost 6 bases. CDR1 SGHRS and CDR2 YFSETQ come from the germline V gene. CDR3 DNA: TGCGCCAGCAGCTTGGCACCGGACAGGGCCGGGGAGCTGTTTTTT. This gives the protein CASSLAPDRAGELFF.

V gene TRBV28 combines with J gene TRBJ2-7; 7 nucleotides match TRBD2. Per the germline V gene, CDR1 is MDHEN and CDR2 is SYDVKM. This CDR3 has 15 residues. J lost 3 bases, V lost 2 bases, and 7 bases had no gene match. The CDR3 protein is CASSLSGSGLYEQYF. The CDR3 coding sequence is TGTGCCAGCAGTTTAAGCGGTAGCGGGCTCTACGAGCAGTACTTC.

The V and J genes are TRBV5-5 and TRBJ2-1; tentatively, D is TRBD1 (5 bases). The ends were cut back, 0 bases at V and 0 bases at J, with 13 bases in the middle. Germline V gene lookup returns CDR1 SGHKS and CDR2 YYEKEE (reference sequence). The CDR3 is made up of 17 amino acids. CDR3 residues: CASSLARATRSYNEQFF. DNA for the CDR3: TGTGCCAGCAGCTTGGCCAGGGCTACCCGCTCCTACAATGAGCAGTTCTTC.

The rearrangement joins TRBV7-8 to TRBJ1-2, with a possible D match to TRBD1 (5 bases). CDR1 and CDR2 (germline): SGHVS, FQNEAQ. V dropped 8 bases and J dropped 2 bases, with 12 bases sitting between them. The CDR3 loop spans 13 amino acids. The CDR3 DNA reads TGTGCCAGCGCGGGACCGATCAACTATGGCTACACCTTC. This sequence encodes CASAGPINYGYTF.

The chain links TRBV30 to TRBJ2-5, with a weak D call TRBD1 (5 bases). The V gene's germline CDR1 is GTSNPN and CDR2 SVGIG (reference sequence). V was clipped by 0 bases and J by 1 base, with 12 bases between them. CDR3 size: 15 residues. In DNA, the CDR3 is TGTGCCTGGAGTGTAGGTGGACACGTCCAAGAGACCCAGTACTTC. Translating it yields CAWSVGGHVQETQYF.

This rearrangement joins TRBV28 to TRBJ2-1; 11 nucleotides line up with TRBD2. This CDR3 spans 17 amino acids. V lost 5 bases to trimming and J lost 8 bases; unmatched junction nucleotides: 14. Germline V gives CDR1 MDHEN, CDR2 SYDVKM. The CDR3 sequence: CASSLTLLAGEVDEQFF. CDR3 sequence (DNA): TGTGCCAGCAGTCTTACCCTACTAGCGGGAGAGGTGGATGAGCAGTTCTTC.

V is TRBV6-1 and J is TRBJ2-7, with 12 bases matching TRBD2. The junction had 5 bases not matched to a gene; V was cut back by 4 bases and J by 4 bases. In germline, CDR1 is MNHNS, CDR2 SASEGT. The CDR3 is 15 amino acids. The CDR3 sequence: CASSALAGGRYEQYF. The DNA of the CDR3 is TGTGCCAGCAGTGCACTAGCGGGAGGAAGATACGAGCAGTACTTC.

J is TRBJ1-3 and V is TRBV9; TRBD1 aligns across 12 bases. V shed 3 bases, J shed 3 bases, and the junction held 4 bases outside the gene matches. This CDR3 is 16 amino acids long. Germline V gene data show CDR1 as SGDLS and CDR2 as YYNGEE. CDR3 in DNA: TGTGCCAGCAGCGGAGGGACAGGGGGCTTTGGAAACACCATATATTTT. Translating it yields CASSGGTGGFGNTIYF.

CDR3 protein: CASSTIRASYNEQFF. DNA for the CDR3: TGTGCCAGCAGCACTATACGTGCCTCCTACAATGAGCAGTTCTTC. The rearrangement uses TRBV11-2 and TRBJ2-1; D gene ambiguous. Looked up from germline, CDR1 is SGHAT and CDR2 is FQNNGV. V was trimmed by 5 bases and J by 0 bases, leaving 11 bases between them. This CDR3 is built from 15 residues. The full variable domain, in which reference TRBV11-2 and TRBJ2-1 provide the parts outside the CDR3, is EAGVAQSPRYKIIEKRQSVAFWCNPISGHATLYWYQQILGQGPKLLIQFQNNGVVDDSQLPKDRFSAERLKGVDSTLKIQPAKLEDSAVYLCASSTIRASYNEQFFGPGTRLTVL.

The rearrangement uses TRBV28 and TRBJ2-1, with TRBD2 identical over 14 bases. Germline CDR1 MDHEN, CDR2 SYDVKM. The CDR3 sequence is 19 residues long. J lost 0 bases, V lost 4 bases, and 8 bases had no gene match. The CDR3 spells CASSYPGLAGGSSYNEQFF. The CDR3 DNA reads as TGTGCCAGCAGTTACCCAGGACTAGCGGGAGGCAGCTCCTACAATGAGCAGTTCTTC.

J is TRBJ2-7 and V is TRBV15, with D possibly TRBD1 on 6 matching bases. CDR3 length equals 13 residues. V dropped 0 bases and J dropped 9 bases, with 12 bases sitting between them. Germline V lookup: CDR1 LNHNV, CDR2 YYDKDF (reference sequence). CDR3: CATSRDVGAWQYF. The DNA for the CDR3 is TGTGCCACCAGCAGAGATGTGGGGGCCTGGCAGTACTTC.

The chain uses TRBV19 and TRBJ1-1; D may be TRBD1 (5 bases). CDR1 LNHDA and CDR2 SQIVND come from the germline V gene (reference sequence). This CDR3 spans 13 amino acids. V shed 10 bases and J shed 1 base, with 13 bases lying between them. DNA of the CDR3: TGTGCCACCCTTAAGGACACGAACACTGAAGCTTTCTTT. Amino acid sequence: CATLKDTNTEAFF. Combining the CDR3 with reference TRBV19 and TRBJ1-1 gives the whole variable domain DGGITQSPKYLFRKEGQNVTLSCEQNLNHDAMYWYRQDPGQGLRLIYYSQIVNDFQKGDIAEGYSVSREKKESFPLTVTSAQKNPTAFYLCATLKDTNTEAFFGQGTRLTVV.

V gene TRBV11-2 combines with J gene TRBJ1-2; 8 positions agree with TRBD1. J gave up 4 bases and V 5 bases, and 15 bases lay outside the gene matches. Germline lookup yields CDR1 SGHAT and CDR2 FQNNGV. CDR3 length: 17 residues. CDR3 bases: TGTGCCAGCAGCGGCCGGGACAGGCCCTTCGGGAGCTATGGCTACACCTTC. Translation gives CASSGRDRPFGSYGYTF.

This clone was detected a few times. CDR3 bases: TGTGCCAGCAGACTATACGGACTCACTAGCGGGAGGTTGGAGACCCAGTACTTC. It yields the protein CASRLYGLTSGRLETQYF. V gene TRBV27 combines with J gene TRBJ2-5; 12 bases fit TRBD2. Per germline, CDR1 MNHEY and CDR2 SMNVEV (reference sequence). J gave up 5 bases and V 6 bases, and 16 bases lay outside the gene matches. The CDR3 has 18 amino acids.